These 4 T cell receptor beta chains share one sample of origin, sequenced in a study of blood T cell repertoires in COVID-19. Libraries were prepared by immunoSEQ multiplex PCR; TCRdb keeps only in-frame clonotypes and omits some of them. The table shows roughly 180,000 clones, with about four fifths occurring only once. The sample taken for sequencing was peripheral blood. Receptors were obtained from a woman aged 60-70 years with COVID-19, enrolled during active disease.

The chain is built from TRBV5-5 and TRBJ2-1, with D possibly TRBD2 on 6 matching bases. V lost 4 bases to trimming and J lost 7 bases, with 21 bases between them. The CDR3 covers 16 residues. Germline CDR1 is SGHKS and CDR2 is YYEKEE (reference sequence). This CDR3 reads CASSRDRDSGVNEQFF. The CDR3 DNA follows: TGTGCCAGCAGCCGAGACCGGGACTCCGGGGTGAATGAGCAGTTCTTC.

This rearrangement joins TRBV4-3 to TRBJ2-2, with D perhaps TRBD1 (6 bases). This CDR3 has 18 amino acids. Trimming removed 1 base from V and 5 bases from J, with 20 bases in between. Germline V gene sequence: CDR1 LGHNA, CDR2 YSLEER. The DNA of the CDR3 is TGCGCCAGCAGCCAAGCAAGCGACGCACAGGGCGGTACCGGGGAGCTGTTTTTT. It specifies CASSQASDAQGGTGELFF.

The V gene is TRBV28, the J gene TRBJ2-7; the D gene is possibly TRBD2 (6 bases). The CDR3 consists of 15 residues. From germline, CDR1 is MDHEN and CDR2 SYDVKM. Trimming left V 6 bases short and J 2 bases short, with 17 bases between. The CDR3 nucleotides are TGTGCCAGCAGAGGGGCGGGGCCTAATCCCTACGAGCAGTACTTC. It is translated as CASRGAGPNPYEQYF. The full variable domain, its missing parts supplied by reference TRBV28 and TRBJ2-7, is DVKVTQSSRYLVKRTGEKVFLECVQDMDHENMFWYRQDPGLGLRLIYFSYDVKMKEKGDIPEGYSVSREKKERFSLILESASTNQTSMYLCASRGAGPNPYEQYFGPGTRLTVT.

The chain combines TRBV5-6 with TRBJ2-3; a weak D match, TRBD2 (6 bases). This CDR3 spans 13 amino acids. Trimming pared 5 bases from V and 9 bases from J, leaving 16 bases between. From germline, CDR1 is SGHDT and CDR2 YYEEEE. The CDR3 DNA follows: TGTGCCAGCAGTTCACTAGCCCGGGACACGCAGTATTTT. Translating it yields CASSSLARDTQYF.